Shown below are 23 T cell receptor beta chains from a single sample sequenced in a study of cytomegalovirus exposure and HLA in healthy donors. The data were produced by immunoSEQ multiplex PCR, yet TCRdb's version contains in-frame clones alone and is incomplete. The sample contains approximately 160,000 clones, 86% of which appear only once. The sequenced material came from PBMCs. The source is a woman in her twenties or thirties in good health and CMV-seronegative.

The genes are TRBV28 and TRBJ1-1; perhaps TRBD1 as D (5 bases). The CDR3 sequence is 14 residues long. The germline V gene encodes CDR1 MDHEN and CDR2 SYDVKM. Trimming left V 6 bases short and J 1 base short, with 12 bases between. CDR3 sequence (DNA): TGTGCCAGCAGCCCCCGACAGACGAACACTGAAGCTTTCTTT. This gives the protein CASSPRQTNTEAFF.

The rearrangement uses TRBV4-3 and TRBJ2-1; a possible D gene is TRBD1 (6 bases). Between the trimmed V and J ends, which lost 0 bases and 15 bases, there was a span of 15 bases. The CDR3 extends over 13 amino acids. The germline V gene has CDR1 LGHNA and CDR2 YSLEER. CDR3 sequence (DNA): TGCGCCAGCAGCCAAGATCAGACCGGGACAATGTTCTTC. Amino acid sequence: CASSQDQTGTMFF.

The V gene is TRBV30, the J gene TRBJ2-7; D is undetermined. The germline CDR1 and CDR2 sequences are GTSNPN and SVGIG (reference sequence). V was trimmed by 0 bases and J by 5 bases, leaving 14 bases between them. This CDR3 comprises 14 residues. The CDR3 DNA reads TGTGCCTGGAGTGTAAGCCGACCAGTCCACGAGCAGTACTTC. Amino acid sequence: CAWSVSRPVHEQYF.

About this clone itself: Other DNA sequences within the sample encode an identical CDR3. The genes are TRBV9 and TRBJ1-1, with 7 bases fitting TRBD1. The germline gives CDR1 SGDLS, CDR2 YYNGEE. The length of the CDR3 is 14 residues. The J segment lost 4 bases and the V segment lost 4 bases, leaving 7 bases of the junction unmatched. The DNA of the CDR3 is TGTGCCAGCAGCCCTCAGGGGGGGGCCACTGAAGCTTTCTTT. Translation gives CASSPQGGATEAFF.

V gene TRBV6-5 combines with J gene TRBJ2-7; 7 nucleotides line up with TRBD2. The ends lost 0 bases at V and 0 bases at J; junction bases unmatched: 5. Germline V gene data show CDR1 as MNHEY and CDR2 as SVGAGI. This CDR3 region has 16 residues. CDR3 sequence: CASSYSWGGNSYEQYF. CDR3 in DNA: TGTGCCAGCAGTTACTCCTGGGGGGGGAACTCCTACGAGCAGTACTTC.

The chain carries TRBV7-8 and TRBJ2-3; D could derive from TRBD1 or TRBD2 (5 bases each). Germline V lookup: CDR1 SGHVS, CDR2 FQNEAQ. CDR3 length equals 14 residues. V was pared by 2 bases and J by 6 bases, with 12 bases between. In DNA form, the CDR3 reads TGTGCCAGCAGCTTACGAGGGAAGGGGGATACGCAGTATTTT. This gives the protein CASSLRGKGDTQYF.

The genes are TRBV23-1 and TRBJ2-7, with 7 bases matching TRBD1. TRBV23-1 is noted as an ORF with a role that remains uncertain. The CDR3 is 18 residues long. J gave up 0 bases and V 0 bases, and 11 bases lay outside the gene matches. The DNA for the CDR3 is TGCGCCAGCAGTCAATCGGAATGGACAGGTGCCCTCTCCTACGAGCAGTACTTC. It specifies CASSQSEWTGALSYEQYF.

This chain connects TRBV2 to TRBJ2-7; TRBD1 matches at 7 bases. The CDR3 loop spans 13 amino acids. The germline V gene encodes CDR1 SNHLY and CDR2 FYNNEI. Trimming at V came to 6 bases and at J to 3 bases, leaving 5 bases not matched to a gene. CDR3 nucleotides: TGTGCCAGCAGAGGACAGGTTTTCTACGAGCAGTACTTC. Translation: CASRGQVFYEQYF.

This chain joins TRBV6-1 and TRBJ1-4, with D tentatively TRBD1 (6 bases). Germline V gene sequence: CDR1 MNHNS, CDR2 SASEGT. V lost 7 bases, J lost 6 bases, and 15 bases lay in between. The CDR3 is 14 residues long. This chain's CDR3 is CASKSWGGDEKLFF. The CDR3 DNA follows: TGTGCCAGCAAGAGTTGGGGGGGCGATGAAAAACTGTTTTTT.

CDR3 in DNA: TGTGCCAGCAGTGAAGCTCTTAGCGGGAGGGCCTTCCACGAGCAGTACTTC. It encodes CASSEALSGRAFHEQYF. The chain uses TRBV2 and TRBJ2-7, with TRBD2 matching over 11 bases. The junction had 9 bases not matched to a gene; V was cut back by 0 bases and J by 5 bases. The CDR3 runs 17 residues. The germline CDR1 and CDR2 sequences are SNHLY and FYNNEI.

This clone was counted once. The chain carries TRBV27 and TRBJ2-1, with 8 bases fitting TRBD1. V gave up 4 bases and J gave up 7 bases; unmatched junction bases: 9. There are 15 residues in the CDR3. Germline V gene data show CDR1 as MNHEY and CDR2 as SMNVEV (reference sequence). The CDR3 DNA sequence: TGTGCCAGCAGTTCCCACCGGGACAGGTCGAATGAGCAGTTCTTC. Residues: CASSSHRDRSNEQFF.

Written as DNA, the CDR3 is TGTGCCATCAGTGAGGACAGGAACACTGAAGCTTTCTTT. This codes for CAISEDRNTEAFF. The V and J genes are TRBV10-3 and TRBJ1-1; D is perhaps TRBD1 (5 bases). This CDR3 spans 13 amino acids. V lost 2 bases, J lost 1 base, and 5 bases lay in between. Germline V CDR1 and CDR2: ENHRY, SYGVKD.

The chain uses TRBV19 and TRBJ2-7; the D gene is possibly TRBD2 (5 bases). This CDR3 has 15 amino acids. V lost 1 base and J lost 3, with 13 bases in between. Germline CDR1 reads LNHDA; CDR2 reads SQIVND (reference sequence). CDR3 sequence reads: CASSIGGGSFYEQYF. The DNA of the CDR3 is TGTGCCAGTAGTATAGGCGGAGGATCCTTCTACGAGCAGTACTTC.

This clone was recorded only once. The chain combines TRBV19 with TRBJ2-3; perhaps TRBD2 as D (5 bases). The V gene's germline CDR1 is LNHDA and CDR2 SQIVND (reference sequence). The CDR3 extends over 13 amino acids. The germline V and J ends were trimmed by 1 base and 5 bases, with 7 bases remaining between them. The CDR3 loop reads CASSIAGRDTQYF. In nucleotides, the CDR3 is TGTGCCAGTAGTATAGCGGGGAGAGATACGCAGTATTTT.

The chain couples TRBV7-2 to TRBJ1-5; no clear D gene. Germline V gene data show CDR1 as SGHTA and CDR2 as FQGNSA. This CDR3 comprises 14 residues. Trimming left V 1 base short and J 0 bases short, with 4 bases between. The CDR3 bases are TGTGCCAGCAGCTTAGGGGATAGCAATCAGCCCCAGCATTTT. This sequence encodes CASSLGDSNQPQHF.

The V gene is TRBV19, the J gene TRBJ2-2, with TRBD2 identical over 9 bases. CDR3 length: 14 amino acids. Per germline, CDR1 LNHDA and CDR2 SQIVND (reference sequence). V trimming: 4 bases; J trimming: 6 bases; junction bases outside the gene matches: 3. The chain's CDR3 is CASSNLAGAGELFF. The CDR3 nucleotides read TGTGCCAGTAGTAACTTAGCGGGGGCCGGGGAGCTGTTTTTT.

This chain links TRBV5-6 with TRBJ1-2, with D uncertain. The CDR3 extends over 16 amino acids. V dropped 4 bases and J dropped 1 base, with 17 bases sitting between them. The V gene's germline CDR1 is SGHDT and CDR2 YYEEEE. The CDR3 bases are TGTGCCAGCAGCCACCTAAGGACCTACCGTAACTATGGCTACACCTTC. Protein: CASSHLRTYRNYGYTF.

The V gene is TRBV7-2, the J gene TRBJ2-2; D remains unclear. The CDR3 totals 17 residues. Trimming cost V 2 bases and J 0 bases, with 13 bases left between them. CDR1 is SGHTA and CDR2 is FQGNSA in the germline V gene. CDR3 region: CASSLQSRNANTGELFF. As DNA, the CDR3 is TGTGCCAGCAGCTTACAGTCCCGTAATGCGAACACCGGGGAGCTGTTTTTT.

This chain connects TRBV11-1 to TRBJ2-1; D uncertain. CDR1 is SGHAT and CDR2 is FQDESV in the germline V gene (reference sequence). The CDR3 is made up of 14 amino acids. The ends were cut back, 5 bases at V and 8 bases at J, with 16 bases in the middle. The CDR3 region has the DNA TGTGCCAGCAGCCCTTTTAGGACGGGCCATGAGCAGTTCTTC. As protein: CASSPFRTGHEQFF.

V usage is TRBV11-1 and J usage is TRBJ2-5; D possibly corresponds to TRBD2 (5 bases). With 5 bases removed from V and 5 bases from J, the gap between germline ends came to 12 bases. CDR3 length equals 13 residues. Germline loops: CDR1 SGHAT, CDR2 FQDESV (reference sequence). This CDR3 reads CASSPGFLETQYF. In DNA form, the CDR3 reads TGTGCCAGCAGCCCGGGATTCCTGGAGACCCAGTACTTC.

V is TRBV20-1 and J is TRBJ2-7; D unresolved. The CDR3 is 11 amino acids. Germline V lookup: CDR1 DFQATT, CDR2 SNEGSKA (reference sequence). V was shortened by 2 bases and J by 7 bases, with 9 bases between the two germline ends. CDR3 residues: CSARFFGEQYF. The CDR3 nucleotides read TGCAGTGCTAGATTTTTTGGTGAGCAGTACTTC.

This clone was seen a handful of times. This chain joins TRBV10-2 and TRBJ1-2, with D possibly matching TRBD1 (5 bases). The germline gives CDR1 WSHSY, CDR2 SAAADI. Trimming removed 4 bases at V and 4 bases at J, with 10 bases between. This CDR3 spans 13 amino acids. For the CDR3, the DNA is TGCGCCAGCAGTGTGGGGCAGGGCTATGGCTACACCTTC. Protein sequence: CASSVGQGYGYTF.

The chain uses TRBV27 and TRBJ2-1; D is unresolved. V dropped 8 bases and J dropped 2 bases, with 10 bases sitting between them. The germline V gene encodes CDR1 MNHEY and CDR2 SMNVEV (reference sequence). The CDR3 has 13 residues. In nucleotides, the CDR3 is TGTGCCAGCGCCACTCAGGCCTACAATGAGCAGTTCTTC. Its protein is CASATQAYNEQFF.